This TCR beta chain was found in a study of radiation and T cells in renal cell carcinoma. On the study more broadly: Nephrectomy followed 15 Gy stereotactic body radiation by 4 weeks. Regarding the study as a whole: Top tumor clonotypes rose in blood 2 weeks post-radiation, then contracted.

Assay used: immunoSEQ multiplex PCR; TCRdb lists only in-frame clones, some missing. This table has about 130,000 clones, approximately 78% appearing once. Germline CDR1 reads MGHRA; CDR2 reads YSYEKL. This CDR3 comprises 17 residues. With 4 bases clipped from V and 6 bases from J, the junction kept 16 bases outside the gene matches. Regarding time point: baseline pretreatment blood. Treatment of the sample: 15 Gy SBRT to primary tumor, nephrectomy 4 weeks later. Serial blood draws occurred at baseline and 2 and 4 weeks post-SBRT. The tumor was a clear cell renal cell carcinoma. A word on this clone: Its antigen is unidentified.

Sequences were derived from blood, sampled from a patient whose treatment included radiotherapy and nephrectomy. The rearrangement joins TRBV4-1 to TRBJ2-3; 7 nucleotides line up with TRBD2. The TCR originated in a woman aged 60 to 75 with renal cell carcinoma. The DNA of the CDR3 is TGCGCCAGCAGCCCTGGGGGGGGGTCGTCGTTCACCGATACGCAGTATTTT. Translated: CASSPGGGSSFTDTQYF.